The entry that follows covers one T cell receptor (beta chain) sequence. Between the trimmed V and J ends, which lost 4 bases and 10 bases, there was a span of 18 bases. This CDR3 has 14 amino acids. Germline CDR1 and CDR2: SGHNT and YYREEE (reference sequence). The entry originates in a study of T cell responses to AZD1222 COVID-19 vaccine. Only in-frame clones appear in the TCRdb table, and some are missing; sequencing was by immunoSEQ multiplex PCR. Of about 53,000 clones listed, approximately 84% were seen once; the top ten hold 25% to 30%. This TCR came from an adult in good health. The sequenced sample was peripheral blood, obtained on day 0 of AZD1222 vaccination. The chain has TRBV5-4 and TRBJ2-1; no firm D call. CDR3 sequence (DNA): TGTGCCAGCAGCCCGGACGTCGGCCACGGGGAGCAGTTCTTC. Translation gives CASSPDVGHGEQFF.